This passage covers 6 T cell receptor beta chains from one sample sequenced in a study of T cells in Graves' hyperthyroidism and ophthalmopathy. Using RNA transcripts as the source, TCR beta CDR3 regions were amplified. A set of HTBI primers served as the primers for a first-round RT-PCR of the TCR CDR3. In TCRdb, the multiplex PCR reads were re-called with MiXCR into one record per CDR3 protein. The sample lists 650,000 to 850,000 distinct CDR3 sequences; over 15% were seen once. The sequenced sample consisted of blood. Receptor source: a woman in her forties or fifties with Graves' hyperthyroidism that later progressed to Graves' ophthalmopathy.

The genes are TRBV7-3 and TRBJ1-1; D possibly corresponds to TRBD1 (6 bases). Germline CDR1 reads SGHTA; CDR2 reads FQGTGA. This CDR3 is 16 amino acids long. Trimming left V 0 bases short and J 0 bases short, with 11 bases between. CDR3 coding DNA: TGTGCCAGCAGCTTAACTTCCGGGACATTGAACACTGAAGCTTTCTTT. Translation gives CASSLTSGTLNTEAFF.

This clonotype was counted a few times. The chain carries TRBV18 and TRBJ2-7, with a weak D call TRBD1 (5 bases). This CDR3 has 14 amino acids. V gave up 2 bases and J gave up 3 bases, with 11 bases separating them. Germline V lookup: CDR1 KGHSH, CDR2 LQKENI. For the CDR3, the DNA is TGTGCCAGCTCACCAGAGAGGCAGGGCTACGAGCAGTACTTC. Protein product: CASSPERQGYEQYF.

This clonotype occurred many times. V gene TRBV2 combines with J gene TRBJ1-1; D uncertain. This CDR3 spans 13 amino acids. Trimming took 4 bases from V and 0 from J, leaving 6 bases between them. The germline V gene encodes CDR1 SNHLY and CDR2 FYNNEI. CDR3 loop: CASSGEMNTEAFF. The DNA for the CDR3 is TGTGCCAGCAGTGGCGAGATGAACACTGAAGCTTTCTTT.

This clonotype has a count of ten or more. This chain connects TRBV7-8 to TRBJ1-2, with unresolved D. Germline V lookup: CDR1 SGHVS, CDR2 FQNEAQ. The CDR3 sequence is 12 residues long. The V end lost 2 bases, the J end lost 2 bases, and 3 bases lay between the germline ends. The CDR3 sequence: CASSLRNYGYTF. The DNA for the CDR3 is TGTGCCAGCAGCTTAAGGAACTATGGCTACACCTTC.

The chain joins TRBV7-9 to TRBJ1-2; 7 positions match TRBD1. From germline, CDR1 is SEHNR and CDR2 FQNEAQ (reference sequence). The CDR3 runs 15 residues. The V and J ends lost 5 bases and 4 bases, in that order; junction bases with no gene match: 10. This chain's CDR3 is CASSPRDSSLYGYTF. CDR3 DNA sequence: TGTGCCAGCAGCCCCCGGGACAGTAGTCTCTATGGCTACACCTTC.

This clonotype was found many times. This chain joins TRBV2 and TRBJ1-3, with D maybe TRBD1 (5 bases). Trimming removed 8 bases at V and 2 bases at J, with 16 bases between. This CDR3 contains 15 residues. The germline V gene encodes CDR1 SNHLY and CDR2 FYNNEI. CDR3 DNA sequence: TGTGCCAGCCTCCCAGATACGGGGGCTGGAAACACCATATATTTT. Residues: CASLPDTGAGNTIYF.